The 21 T cell receptor beta chains listed next were all sequenced from one sample in a study of blood T cell repertoires in COVID-19. Sequencing was performed with immunoSEQ multiplex PCR; in TCRdb, only in-frame clones are kept and a portion is missing. Counted here are roughly 250,000 clones, 79% occurring once; the ten biggest clones make up around 3.6%. Sequencing was carried out using peripheral blood. Source of these receptors: a woman in her forties with active or convalescent COVID-19.

As concerns this clone: At one end the junction does not follow the germline gene, possibly because of a read error. V gene TRBV7-7 combines with J gene TRBJ2-1; TRBD2 agrees at 8 bases. In germline, CDR1 is SSHAT, CDR2 FNYEAQ (reference sequence). The CDR3 has 15 residues. CDR3 region: CASSSGLAGYNEQFF. The CDR3 bases are TGTGCTAGCAGCTCAGGGTTAGCGGGATACAATGAGCAGTTCTTC. Full variable domain (missing parts from reference TRBV7-7 and TRBJ2-1): GAGVSQSPRYKVTKRGQDVTLRCDPISSHATLYWYQQALGQGPEFLTYFNYEAQPDKSGLPSDRFSAERPEGSISTLTIQRTEQRDSAMYRCASSSGLAGYNEQFFGPGTRLTVL.

This clone has only one observation. J is TRBJ2-5 and V is TRBV19, with 9 bases lining up with TRBD2. Germline V lookup: CDR1 LNHDA, CDR2 SQIVND (reference sequence). The CDR3 runs 15 residues. The V and J ends lost 3 bases and 4 bases, in that order; junction bases with no gene match: 6. The CDR3 sequence is CASSMAGGGRETQYF. The CDR3 DNA sequence: TGTGCCAGTAGTATGGCGGGGGGGGGTCGAGAGACCCAGTACTTC.

CDR3 region: CASSATQGAGYTF. Here the CDR3 DNA reads TGTGCCAGCAGCGCAACACAGGGGGCCGGCTACACCTTC. The chain employs TRBV9 and TRBJ1-2, with 9 bases fitting TRBD1. The V gene's germline CDR1 is SGDLS and CDR2 YYNGEE. V was pared by 3 bases and J by 8 bases, with 5 bases of the junction left unmatched. This CDR3 is built from 13 residues.

This clone was seen just once. The chain links TRBV7-9 to TRBJ2-1; tentatively, D is TRBD1 (6 bases). CDR3 length equals 13 residues. The V end lost 4 bases, the J end lost 7 bases, and 11 bases lay between the germline ends. CDR1 is SEHNR and CDR2 is FQNEAQ in the germline V gene (reference sequence). The CDR3: CASSSYRANEQFF. The CDR3 bases are TGTGCCAGCAGCTCCTACAGGGCTAATGAGCAGTTCTTC.

This clone has only one observation. V gene TRBV6-6 combines with J gene TRBJ2-7; D ambiguous. This CDR3 is 12 amino acids long. Germline lookup yields CDR1 MNHNY and CDR2 SVGAGI (reference sequence). V dropped 4 bases and J dropped 0 bases, with 4 bases sitting between them. This CDR3 reads CASSSSSYEQYV. In nucleotides, the CDR3 is TGTGCCAGCAGTTCGAGCTCCTACGAGCAGTACGTC.

The rearrangement uses TRBV7-8 and TRBJ2-7, with TRBD2 matching over 7 bases. The CDR3 is made up of 14 amino acids. The J segment lost 0 bases and the V segment lost 5 bases, leaving 4 bases of the junction unmatched. Germline CDR1 and CDR2: SGHVS and FQNEAQ. CDR3 loop: CASSPGGSSYEQYV. The CDR3 DNA follows: TGTGCCAGCAGCCCGGGGGGTAGCTCCTACGAGCAGTACGTC.

This rearrangement joins TRBV3-1 (or the pseudogene TRBV3-2) to TRBJ1-3; a weak D match, TRBD1 (5 bases). CDR1 is LGHDT, CDR2 YNNKEL, per germline (reference sequence). The CDR3 runs to 14 residues. V lost 0 bases and J 11 bases, leaving 14 bases between the germline ends. The CDR3 loop is CASSQDGAGIAIYF. The CDR3 region has the DNA TGTGCCAGCAGCCAAGATGGGGCAGGAATCGCCATATATTTT.

J is TRBJ2-7 and V is TRBV19, with TRBD2 identical over 7 bases. V gave up 5 bases and J gave up 4 bases; unmatched junction bases: 8. Germline loops: CDR1 LNHDA, CDR2 SQIVND (reference sequence). The CDR3 length is 14 residues. The CDR3 region has the DNA TGTGCCAGTAGTTTGGGAGGGGAGCTTTACGAGCAGTACTTC. Translated, it gives CASSLGGELYEQYF.

V and J are TRBV10-1 and TRBJ1-1, with D uncertain. This CDR3 comprises 13 residues. The V gene's germline CDR1 is WNHNN and CDR2 SYGVQD (reference sequence). Deletions cut 3 bases from V and 2 bases from J, with 7 bases between. CDR3 sequence: CASSDSGNTEAFF. For the CDR3, the DNA is TGCGCCAGCAGTGACTCAGGAAACACTGAAGCTTTCTTT.

This clone was counted a single time. The rearrangement joins TRBV7-9 to TRBJ1-2; the D is unclear. The V and J ends lost 0 bases and 6 bases respectively, with 14 bases between them. Germline-derived CDR1 and CDR2 are SEHNR and FQNEAQ (reference sequence). The CDR3 spans 15 residues. This CDR3 reads CASSLARRTTDGYTF. CDR3 coding DNA: TGTGCCAGCAGCTTAGCGCGACGTACTACCGATGGCTACACCTTC.

This chain joins TRBV30 and TRBJ2-4; 8 bases map to TRBD2. The CDR3 is 16 amino acids. The V segment lost 3 bases and the J segment 6 bases; nucleotides outside the gene matches: 13. The germline V gene encodes CDR1 GTSNPN and CDR2 SVGIG (reference sequence). The CDR3 protein is CAWSPVSGGGGNIQYF. In DNA form, the CDR3 reads TGTGCCTGGAGCCCTGTGAGCGGGGGAGGGGGAAACATTCAGTACTTC.

This clone was counted between two and nine times. Other nucleotide sequences in the sample specify the same CDR3. The V gene is TRBV11-2, the J gene TRBJ2-1, with TRBD2 matching 8 bases. The CDR3 sequence is 15 residues long. After removal of 3 bases from V and 4 bases from J, the junction contained 5 bases not matched to a gene. Germline lookup yields CDR1 SGHAT and CDR2 FQNNGV. CDR3 region: CASSLRLAGYNEQFF. The CDR3 region has the DNA TGTGCCAGCAGCTTGCGGCTAGCGGGTTACAATGAGCAGTTCTTC.

The chain uses TRBV23-1 and TRBJ1-1; D might be TRBD1 (5 bases). Being an ORF, TRBV23-1 has a function that is uncertain. Between the trimmed V and J ends, which lost 6 bases and 7 bases, there was a span of 15 bases. The CDR3 covers 13 residues. This CDR3 reads CASRPPTVFEAFF. CDR3 sequence (DNA): TGCGCCAGCAGGCCCCCGACAGTATTTGAAGCTTTCTTT.

This clone was counted between two and nine times. The genes are TRBV6-6 and TRBJ1-5, with 7 bases fitting TRBD1. Germline assignment: CDR1 MNHNY and CDR2 SVGAGI (reference sequence). The CDR3 consists of 15 residues. J lost 8 bases, V lost 0 bases, and 7 bases had no gene match. The CDR3 DNA sequence: TGTGCCAGCAGTTACTCGAAAGGGGGCAGGGAGCCCCAGCATTTT. Encoded protein: CASSYSKGGREPQHF.

The chain couples TRBV2 to TRBJ2-5; 10 bases line up with TRBD1. Germline V gene sequence: CDR1 SNHLY, CDR2 FYNNEI. The CDR3 is 15 amino acids. The J segment lost 3 bases and the V segment lost 6 bases, leaving 7 bases of the junction unmatched. CDR3 sequence reads: CASSWTGGLEETQYF. CDR3 bases: TGTGCCAGCAGCTGGACAGGGGGTTTAGAAGAGACCCAGTACTTC.

The chain uses TRBV9 and TRBJ1-3; 7 bases agree with TRBD1. V gave up 3 bases and J gave up 2 bases; unmatched junction bases: 8. From germline, CDR1 is SGDLS and CDR2 YYNGEE. CDR3 length: 16 amino acids. In DNA form, the CDR3 reads TGTGCCAGCAGCGCGCTTCAACAGGGGACTGGAAACACCATATATTTT. Residues: CASSALQQGTGNTIYF.

The chain employs TRBV19 and TRBJ1-5, with D possibly being TRBD1 (6 bases). Germline V gene lookup returns CDR1 LNHDA and CDR2 SQIVND (reference sequence). This CDR3 spans 14 amino acids. The V gene lost 8 bases and the J gene lost 0 bases, with 11 bases spanning the gap. The DNA for the CDR3 is TGTGCCAGTTACGACAGGTATAGCAATCAGCCCCAGCATTTT. It is translated as CASYDRYSNQPQHF. The variable domain in full, with the rest retrieved from reference TRBV19 and TRBJ1-5, is DGGITQSPKYLFRKEGQNVTLSCEQNLNHDAMYWYRQDPGQGLRLIYYSQIVNDFQKGDIAEGYSVSREKKESFPLTVTSAQKNPTAFYLCASYDRYSNQPQHFGDGTRLSIL.

The rearrangement uses TRBV7-3 and TRBJ2-5; a possible D gene is TRBD2 (5 bases). CDR3 size: 14 residues. Trimming pared 6 bases from V and 5 bases from J, leaving 16 bases between. Germline lookup yields CDR1 SGHTA and CDR2 FQGTGA. The CDR3 DNA sequence: TGTGCCAGCAGTAAAGACCCGGGGTGGGAGACCCAGTACTTC. Translated: CASSKDPGWETQYF.

V gene TRBV10-2 combines with J gene TRBJ1-1; TRBD1 agrees at 7 bases. With 6 bases clipped from V and 0 bases from J, the junction kept 4 bases outside the gene matches. In germline, CDR1 is WSHSY, CDR2 SAAADI. The CDR3 totals 14 residues. In DNA form, the CDR3 reads TGCGCCAGCAGGGGCGGACAGGTGAACACTGAAGCTTTCTTT. This encodes CASRGGQVNTEAFF.

V is TRBV7-2 and J is TRBJ1-2, with TRBD1 identical over 7 bases. The ends lost 5 bases at V and 0 bases at J; junction bases unmatched: 6. The CDR3 is 15 residues long. Looked up from germline, CDR1 is SGHTA and CDR2 is FQGNSA. In nucleotides, the CDR3 is TGTGCCAGCAGCACCTACAGGGGTCCTAACTATGGCTACACCTTC. It codes for CASSTYRGPNYGYTF.

This rearrangement joins TRBV5-4 to TRBJ1-2, with 9 bases identical to TRBD1. Germline values: CDR1 SGHNT, CDR2 YYREEE (reference sequence). Trimming cost V 0 bases and J 4 bases; bases outside gene matches: 4. The CDR3 runs 15 residues. The CDR3 sequence is CASSLGQGDGYGYTF. The CDR3 DNA reads as TGTGCCAGCAGCTTGGGACAGGGGGATGGCTATGGCTACACCTTC.